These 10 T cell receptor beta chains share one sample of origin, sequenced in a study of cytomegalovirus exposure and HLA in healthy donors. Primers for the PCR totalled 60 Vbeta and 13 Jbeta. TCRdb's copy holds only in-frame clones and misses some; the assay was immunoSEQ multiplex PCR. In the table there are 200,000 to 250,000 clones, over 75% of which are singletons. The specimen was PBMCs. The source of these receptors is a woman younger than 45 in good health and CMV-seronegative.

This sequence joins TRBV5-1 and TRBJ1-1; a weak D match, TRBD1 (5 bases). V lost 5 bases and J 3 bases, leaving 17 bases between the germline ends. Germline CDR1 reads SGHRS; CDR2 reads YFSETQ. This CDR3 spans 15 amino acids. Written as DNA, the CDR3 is TGCGCCAGCAGATCTGATTCGGCAGGGTACACTGAAGCTTTCTTT. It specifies CASRSDSAGYTEAFF.

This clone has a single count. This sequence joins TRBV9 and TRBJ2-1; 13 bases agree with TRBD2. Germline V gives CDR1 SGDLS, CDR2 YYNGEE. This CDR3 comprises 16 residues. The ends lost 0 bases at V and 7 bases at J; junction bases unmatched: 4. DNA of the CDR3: TGTGCCAGCAGCGTAGGACTAGCGGGAGGCTGGAATGAGCAGTTCTTC. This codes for CASSVGLAGGWNEQFF.

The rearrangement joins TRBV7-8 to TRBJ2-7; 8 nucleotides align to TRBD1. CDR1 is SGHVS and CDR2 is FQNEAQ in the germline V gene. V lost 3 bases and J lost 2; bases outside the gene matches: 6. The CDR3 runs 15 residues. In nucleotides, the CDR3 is TGTGCCAGCAGCTTCAGGGGGCTACCAACCTACGAGCAGTACTTC. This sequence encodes CASSFRGLPTYEQYF.

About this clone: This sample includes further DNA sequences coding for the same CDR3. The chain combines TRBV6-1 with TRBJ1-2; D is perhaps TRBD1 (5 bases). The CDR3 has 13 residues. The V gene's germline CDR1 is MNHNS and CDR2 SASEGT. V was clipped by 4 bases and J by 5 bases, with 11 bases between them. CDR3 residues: CASSGGVGYGYTF. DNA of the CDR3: TGTGCCAGCAGTGGGGGGGTGGGTTATGGCTACACCTTC.

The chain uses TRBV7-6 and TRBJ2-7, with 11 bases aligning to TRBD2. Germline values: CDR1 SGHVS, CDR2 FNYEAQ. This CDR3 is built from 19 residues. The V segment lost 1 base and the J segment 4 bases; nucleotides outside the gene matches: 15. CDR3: CASSLVSAASGRRSYEQYF. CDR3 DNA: TGTGCCAGCAGCTTAGTCTCGGCGGCTAGCGGGAGGAGGAGTTACGAGCAGTACTTC.

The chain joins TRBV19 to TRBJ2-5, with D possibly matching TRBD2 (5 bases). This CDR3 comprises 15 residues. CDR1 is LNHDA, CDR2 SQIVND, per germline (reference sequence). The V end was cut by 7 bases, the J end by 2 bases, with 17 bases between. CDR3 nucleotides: TGTGCCAGTACCCAACCCGGAGGCCGACAAGAGACCCAGTACTTC. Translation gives CASTQPGGRQETQYF.

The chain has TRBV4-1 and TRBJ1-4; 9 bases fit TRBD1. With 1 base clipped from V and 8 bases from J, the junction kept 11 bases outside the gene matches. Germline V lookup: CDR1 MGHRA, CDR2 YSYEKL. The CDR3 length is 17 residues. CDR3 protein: CASSQAGWTGEEEKLFF. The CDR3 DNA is TGCGCCAGCAGCCAAGCAGGGTGGACAGGGGAGGAAGAAAAACTGTTTTTT.

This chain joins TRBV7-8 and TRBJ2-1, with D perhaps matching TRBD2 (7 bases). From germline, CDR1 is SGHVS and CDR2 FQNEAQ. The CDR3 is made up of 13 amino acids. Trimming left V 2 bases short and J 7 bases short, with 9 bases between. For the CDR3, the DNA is TGTGCCAGCAGCTTAAGGGGGGGTAATGAGCAGTTCTTC. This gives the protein CASSLRGGNEQFF.

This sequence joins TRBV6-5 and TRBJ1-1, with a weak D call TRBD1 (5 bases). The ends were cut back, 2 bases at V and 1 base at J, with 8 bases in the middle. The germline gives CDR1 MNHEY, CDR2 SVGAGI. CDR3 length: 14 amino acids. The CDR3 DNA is TGTGCCAGCAGTTACCTGGGGGGGAACACTGAAGCTTTCTTT. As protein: CASSYLGGNTEAFF.

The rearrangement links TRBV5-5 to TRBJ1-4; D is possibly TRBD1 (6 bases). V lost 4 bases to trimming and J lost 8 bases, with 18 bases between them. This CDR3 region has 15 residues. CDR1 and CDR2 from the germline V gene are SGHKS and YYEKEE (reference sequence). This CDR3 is CASSPRLIRGEKLFF. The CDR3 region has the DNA TGTGCCAGCAGCCCCCGACTCATTAGGGGGGAAAAACTGTTTTTT. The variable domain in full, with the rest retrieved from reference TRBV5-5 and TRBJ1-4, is DAGVTQSPTHLIKTRGQQVTLRCSPISGHKSVSWYQQVLGQGPQFIFQYYEKEERGRGNFPDRFSARQFPNYSSELNVNALLLGDSALYLCASSPRLIRGEKLFFGSGTQLSVL.